This is a list of T cell receptor beta chains from one sample in a study of blood T cell repertoires in COVID-19. Only in-frame clones appear in the TCRdb table, and some are missing; sequencing was by immunoSEQ multiplex PCR. The repertoire holds some 200,000 clones, with 80% to 90% as singletons. Sequenced: PBMCs or T cells enriched from blood (not recorded which). All receptors come from a woman aged 18-29 years who had recovered from COVID-19. Both conserved end residues are part of each CDR3.

J gene: TRBJ1-1
V gene: TRBV28
CDR3 protein: CASSFGLLMNTEAFF

J gene: TRBJ1-4
V gene: TRBV27
CDR3 protein: CASSPGEINEKLFF

J gene: TRBJ1-2
V gene: TRBV7-9
CDR3 protein: CASSLGGQYGYTF

J gene: TRBJ2-2
V gene: TRBV10-3
CDR3 protein: CAIRISGTSGTGELFF

J gene: TRBJ1-1
V gene: TRBV5-5
CDR3 protein: CASSLVRGDTEAFF

J gene: TRBJ1-2
V gene: TRBV5-6
CDR3 protein: CASSFTTDYGYTF

J gene: TRBJ1-5
V gene: TRBV12-5
CDR3 protein: CASGYSNNQPQHF

J gene: TRBJ2-2
V gene: TRBV13
CDR3 protein: CASSSKVGDRGEQNTGELFF

J gene: TRBJ2-2
V gene: TRBV12-5
CDR3 protein: CASGLYRGQNGELFF

J gene: TRBJ1-6
V gene: TRBV10-3
CDR3 protein: CAISEQGQGISPLHF

J gene: TRBJ1-4
V gene: TRBV9
CDR3 protein: CASSEGVLTEKLFF

J gene: TRBJ1-5
V gene: TRBV2
CDR3 protein: CASGLPGTGGQPQHF

J gene: TRBJ1-4
V gene: TRBV24-1
CDR3 protein: CATSVETGLGEKLFF

J gene: TRBJ1-2
V gene: TRBV30
CDR3 protein: CAWSEQGANGYTF

J gene: TRBJ2-7
V gene: TRBV7-9
CDR3 protein: CASSLGTGGEQYF

J gene: TRBJ2-1
V gene: TRBV11-3
CDR3 protein: CASSLGGQGLYNEQFF

J gene: TRBJ1-5
V gene: TRBV28
CDR3 protein: CASSLNLDRDSNQPQHF

J gene: TRBJ1-1
V gene: TRBV6-5
CDR3 protein: CASSRTFQGATEAFF

J gene: TRBJ1-1
V gene: TRBV12-2
CDR3 protein: CASRLPSGDRAWVAFF